This T cell receptor beta chain was retrieved from a study of OX40 agonist ivuxolimab in advanced cancers. Sequencing was performed with immunoSEQ multiplex PCR; in TCRdb, only in-frame clones are kept and a portion is missing. The sample yields roughly 45,000 clones, about 80% seen once. This CDR3 is built from 14 residues. Trimming pared 8 bases from V and 5 bases from J, leaving 18 bases between. From germline, CDR1 is WSHSY and CDR2 SAAADI. Here the sequenced sample was CD4+ or CD8+ T cells sorted from blood, taken in a trial of the OX40 agonist ivuxolimab. The TCR sequence derives from an adult with an advanced solid tumor such as melanoma, head and neck, liver or kidney cancer. The chain links TRBV10-2 to TRBJ2-5; D call uncertain. The DNA for the CDR3 is TGCGCCAGCTCGAGGAGCAAAGGGCTGGAGACCCAGTACTTC. Amino acid sequence: CASSRSKGLETQYF.